One and the same sample provided the 7 T cell receptor beta chains below, sequenced in a study of blood T cell repertoires in COVID-19. Sequencing was performed with immunoSEQ multiplex PCR; in TCRdb, only in-frame clones are kept and a portion is missing. The repertoire holds some 300,000 clones, with around 90% as singletons. Input material: PBMCs or T cells enriched from blood (not recorded which). These receptors were obtained from a woman aged 18-29 years with acute COVID-19.

The J gene is TRBJ2-5, the V gene TRBV7-8, with 9 bases aligning to TRBD2. The V segment lost 5 bases and the J segment 4 bases; nucleotides outside the gene matches: 17. Per the germline V gene, CDR1 is SGHVS and CDR2 is FQNEAQ. This CDR3 has 18 amino acids. CDR3 nucleotides: TGTGCCAGCAGCCTCTCCTCTAGCGGGACCCTAGTGGTAGAGACCCAGTACTTC. Translated, it gives CASSLSSSGTLVVETQYF. The full variable domain, its missing parts supplied by reference TRBV7-8 and TRBJ2-5, is GAGVSQSPRYKVAKRGQDVALRCDPISGHVSLFWYQQALGQGPEFLTYFQNEAQLDKSGLPSDRFFAERPEGSVSTLKIQRTQQEDSAVYLCASSLSSSGTLVVETQYFGPGTRLLVL.

This chain connects TRBV12-3 or TRBV12-4 to TRBJ1-1, with D perhaps matching TRBD1 (6 bases). With 4 bases removed from V and 3 bases from J, the gap between germline ends came to 9 bases. The CDR3 covers 13 residues. CDR3 protein: CASSWAGDTEAFF. CDR3 nucleotide sequence: TGTGCCAGCAGTTGGGCAGGGGACACTGAAGCTTTCTTT.

The gene calls are TRBV6-5 and TRBJ1-6; tentative D call: TRBD1 (5 bases). V dropped 0 bases and J dropped 8 bases, with 14 bases sitting between them. The CDR3 totals 16 residues. Germline V gene data show CDR1 as MNHEY and CDR2 as SVGAGI. DNA for the CDR3: TGTGCCAGCAGTTACTCGAAGGGGCGAGTCGATTCACCCCTCCACTTT. This translates into CASSYSKGRVDSPLHF.

The rearrangement links TRBV28 to TRBJ2-6; possibly TRBD1 for D (6 bases). Deletions cut 2 bases from V and 0 bases from J, with 11 bases between. Germline V CDR1 and CDR2: MDHEN, SYDVKM. The CDR3 extends over 17 amino acids. The chain's CDR3 is CASSLGGHSSGANVLTF. As DNA, the CDR3 is TGTGCCAGCAGTTTAGGGGGCCACTCCTCTGGGGCCAACGTCCTGACTTTC.

The chain uses TRBV12-3 or TRBV12-4 and TRBJ1-2; possibly TRBD1 for D (5 bases). The V end was cut by 6 bases, the J end by 8 bases, with 16 bases between. CDR3 length equals 13 residues. CDR3 nucleotides: TGTGCCAGCAGCCAGGGACTTTCCCAAGGCTACACCTTC. It specifies CASSQGLSQGYTF.

This chain connects TRBV25-1 to TRBJ1-4; D gene unclear. CDR1 MGHDK and CDR2 SYGVNS come from the germline V gene. The CDR3 is made up of 12 amino acids. V lost 2 bases and J 11 bases, leaving 9 bases between the germline ends. The CDR3 DNA reads TGTGCCAGCAGTGAAGGAGGGCGGAAACTGTTTTTT. Translating it yields CASSEGGRKLFF. Filled out from reference TRBV25-1 and TRBJ1-4, the complete variable domain reads EADIYQTPRYLVIGTGKKITLECSQTMGHDKMYWYQQDPGMELHLIHYSYGVNSTEKGDLSSESTVSRIRTEHFPLTLESARPSHTSQYLCASSEGGRKLFFGSGTQLSVL.

The V and J genes are TRBV5-1 and TRBJ1-5, with D possibly being TRBD1 (6 bases). CDR1 and CDR2 (germline): SGHRS, YFSETQ. There are 14 residues in the CDR3. The V end was cut by 4 bases, the J end by 7 bases, with 15 bases between. This CDR3 reads CASSPTGTWQPQHF. The CDR3 DNA is TGCGCCAGCAGCCCAACAGGGACGTGGCAGCCCCAGCATTTT.